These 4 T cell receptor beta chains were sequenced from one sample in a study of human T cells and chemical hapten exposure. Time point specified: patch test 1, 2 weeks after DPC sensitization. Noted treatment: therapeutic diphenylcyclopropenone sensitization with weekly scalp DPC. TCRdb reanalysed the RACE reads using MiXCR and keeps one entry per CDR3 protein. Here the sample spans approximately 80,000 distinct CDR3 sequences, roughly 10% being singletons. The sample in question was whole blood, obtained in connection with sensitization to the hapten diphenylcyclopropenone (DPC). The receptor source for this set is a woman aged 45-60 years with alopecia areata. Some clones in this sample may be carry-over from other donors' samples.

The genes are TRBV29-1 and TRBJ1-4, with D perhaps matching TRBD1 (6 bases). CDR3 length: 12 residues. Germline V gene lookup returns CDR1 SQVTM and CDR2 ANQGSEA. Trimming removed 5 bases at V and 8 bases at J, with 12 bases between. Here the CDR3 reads CSVWGAEEKLFF. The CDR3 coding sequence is TGCAGCGTTTGGGGGGCAGAAGAAAAACTGTTTTTT.

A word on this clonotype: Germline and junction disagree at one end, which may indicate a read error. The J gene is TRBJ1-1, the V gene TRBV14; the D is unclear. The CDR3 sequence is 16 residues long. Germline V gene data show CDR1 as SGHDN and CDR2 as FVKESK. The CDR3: CAGSQYSSRLNTEAFF. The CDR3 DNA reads TGTGCCGGCAGCCAGTACAGTTCTAGGTTAAACACTGAAGCTTTCTTT. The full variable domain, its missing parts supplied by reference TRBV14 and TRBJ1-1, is EAGVTQFPSHSVIEKGQTVTLRCDPISGHDNLYWYRRVMGKEIKFLLHFVKESKQDESGMPNNRFLAERTGGTYSTLKVQPAELEDSGVYFCAGSQYSSRLNTEAFFGQGTRLTVV.

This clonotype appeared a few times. CDR3 DNA sequence: TGTGCCAGCTCCCTAGGGGGGGGTACAGATACGCAGTATTTT. Translated, it gives CASSLGGGTDTQYF. The chain has TRBV6-2 or TRBV6-3 and TRBJ2-3; D perhaps matches TRBD2 (7 bases). Trimming shortened V by 8 bases and J by 3 bases, and 15 bases separated the two germline ends. The CDR3 has 14 amino acids. CDR1 and CDR2 (germline): MNHEY, SVGEGT.

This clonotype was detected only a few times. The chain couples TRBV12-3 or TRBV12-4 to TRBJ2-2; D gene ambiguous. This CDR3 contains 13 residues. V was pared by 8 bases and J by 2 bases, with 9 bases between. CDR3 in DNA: TGTGCCAGCCCTGCCTTAAACACCGGGGAGCTGTTTTTT. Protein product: CASPALNTGELFF.